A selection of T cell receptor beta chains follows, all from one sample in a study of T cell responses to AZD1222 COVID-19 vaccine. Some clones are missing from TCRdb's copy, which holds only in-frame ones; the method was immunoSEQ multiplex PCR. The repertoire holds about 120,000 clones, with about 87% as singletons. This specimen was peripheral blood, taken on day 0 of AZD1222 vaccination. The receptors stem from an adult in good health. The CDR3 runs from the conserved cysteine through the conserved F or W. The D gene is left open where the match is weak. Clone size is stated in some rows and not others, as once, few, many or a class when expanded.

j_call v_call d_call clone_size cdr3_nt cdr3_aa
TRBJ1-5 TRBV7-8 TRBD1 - TGTGCCAGCAGCCCCAGGGGGCGCATAGATCAGCCCCAGCATTTT CASSPRGRIDQPQHF
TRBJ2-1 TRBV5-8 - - TGTGCCAGCATCAAGCGTCCGGGCCCCCCGGATGAGCAGTTCTTC CASIKRPGPPDEQFF
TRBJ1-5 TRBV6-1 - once TGTGCCAGCAGTGATGGGGGCTCGGCCCCGCTGATGATCCGGCCGCATTTT CASSDGGSAPLMIRPHF
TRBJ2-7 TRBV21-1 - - TGTGCCAGCAACCTGGGGACTAGTTACCAATTAAGGCAGTACTTC CASNLGTSYQLRQYF
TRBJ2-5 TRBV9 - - TGTGCCAGCAGCCCCTTGGACAGTTCAAAGACCCAGTACTTC CASSPLDSSKTQYF
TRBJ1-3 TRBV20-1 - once TGCAGTGCCCCCTCTGGAAACACCATATATTTT CSAPSGNTIYF
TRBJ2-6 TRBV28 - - TGTGCCAGCAGTTTAGGGACAGCCAACGTCCTGACTTTC CASSLGTANVLTF
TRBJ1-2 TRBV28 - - TGTGCCAGCAGTTTCGGGACACGCTATGGCTACACCTTC CASSFGTRYGYTF
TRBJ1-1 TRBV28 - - TGTGCCAGCACCGAACCCCCAGGTTTGAGAGCTTTCTTT CASTEPPGLRAFF
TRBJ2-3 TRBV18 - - TGTGCCAGCTCACCACTCCAGGCGACAGATACGCAGTATTTT CASSPLQATDTQYF
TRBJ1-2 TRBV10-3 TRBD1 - TGTGCCACGTCCCGGGACAGGGGGGACTATGGCTACACCTTC CATSRDRGDYGYTF
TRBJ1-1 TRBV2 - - TGTGCCAGCACTTGGTCAGGGAACACTGAAGCTTTCTTT CASTWSGNTEAFF
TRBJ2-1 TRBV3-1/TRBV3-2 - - TGTGCCAGCAGCTCCGGGGATCTACAGTATTACAATGAGCAGTTCTTC CASSSGDLQYYNEQFF
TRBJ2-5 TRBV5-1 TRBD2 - TGCGCCAGCAGCCGGACTAGTAATCCTACAGAGACCCAGTACTTC CASSRTSNPTETQYF
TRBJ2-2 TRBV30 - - TGTGCCTCGGAATTGACCGGGGAGCTGTTTTTT CASELTGELFF
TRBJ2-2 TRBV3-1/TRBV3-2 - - TGTGCCAGCACCCCGGAGGATGCGAACACCGGGGAGCTGTTTTTT CASTPEDANTGELFF
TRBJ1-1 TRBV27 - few TGTGCCAGCAGTCTAAGGCAGGGGCTCGGCACTGAAGCTTTCTTT CASSLRQGLGTEAFF
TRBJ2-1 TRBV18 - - TGTGCCAGCTCACCGGCCAGGTACAATGAGCAGTTCTTC CASSPARYNEQFF
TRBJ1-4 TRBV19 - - TGTGCCAGTAGTATGCGGGGGACTAATGAAAAACTGTTTTTT CASSMRGTNEKLFF
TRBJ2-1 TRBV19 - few TGTGCCAGTAGTATCCCCCCCTCAAGCTCCTACAATGAGCAGTTCTTC CASSIPPSSSYNEQFF